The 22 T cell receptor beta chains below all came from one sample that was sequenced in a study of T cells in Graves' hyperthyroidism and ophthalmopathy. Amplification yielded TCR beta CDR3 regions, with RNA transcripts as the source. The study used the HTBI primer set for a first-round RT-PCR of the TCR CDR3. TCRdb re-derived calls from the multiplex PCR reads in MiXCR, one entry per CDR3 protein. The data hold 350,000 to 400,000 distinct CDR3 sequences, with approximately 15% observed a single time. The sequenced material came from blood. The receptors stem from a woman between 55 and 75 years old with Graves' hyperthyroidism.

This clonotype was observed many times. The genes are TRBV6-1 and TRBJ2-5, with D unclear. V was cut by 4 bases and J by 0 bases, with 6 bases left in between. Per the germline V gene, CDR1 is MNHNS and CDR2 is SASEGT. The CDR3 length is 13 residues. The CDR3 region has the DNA TGTGCCAGCAGTGGCACCTACCAAGAGACCCAGTACTTC. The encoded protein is CASSGTYQETQYF.

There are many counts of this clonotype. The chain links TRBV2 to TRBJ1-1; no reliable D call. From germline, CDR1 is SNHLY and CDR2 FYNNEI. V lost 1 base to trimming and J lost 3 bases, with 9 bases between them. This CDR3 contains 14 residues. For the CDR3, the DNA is TGTGCCAGCAGTGAAGAGGGCTCCGACACTGAAGCTTTCTTT. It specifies CASSEEGSDTEAFF.

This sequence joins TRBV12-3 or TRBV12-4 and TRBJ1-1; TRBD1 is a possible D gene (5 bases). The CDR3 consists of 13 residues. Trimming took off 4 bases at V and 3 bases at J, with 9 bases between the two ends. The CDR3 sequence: CASSSTVDTEAFF. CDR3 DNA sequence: TGTGCCAGCAGTTCGACAGTAGACACTGAAGCTTTCTTT.

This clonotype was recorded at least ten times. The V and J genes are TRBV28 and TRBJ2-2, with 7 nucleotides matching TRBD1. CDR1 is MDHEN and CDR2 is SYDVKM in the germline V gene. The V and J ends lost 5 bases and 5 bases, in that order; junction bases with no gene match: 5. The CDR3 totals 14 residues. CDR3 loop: CASSTGTATGELFF. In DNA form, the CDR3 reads TGTGCCAGCAGTACCGGGACAGCTACCGGGGAGCTGTTTTTT.

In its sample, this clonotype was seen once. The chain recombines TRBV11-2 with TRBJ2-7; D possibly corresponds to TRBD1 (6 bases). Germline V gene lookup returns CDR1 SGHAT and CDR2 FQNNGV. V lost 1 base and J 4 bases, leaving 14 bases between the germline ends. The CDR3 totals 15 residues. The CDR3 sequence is CASSLAAGVGYEQYF. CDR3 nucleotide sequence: TGTGCCAGCAGCTTAGCGGCAGGGGTAGGTTACGAGCAGTACTTC.

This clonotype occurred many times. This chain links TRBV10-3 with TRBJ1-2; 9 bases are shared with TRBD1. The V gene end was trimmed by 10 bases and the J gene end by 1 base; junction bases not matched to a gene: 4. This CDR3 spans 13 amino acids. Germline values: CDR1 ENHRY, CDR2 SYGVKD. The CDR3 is CATTGQGNYGYTF. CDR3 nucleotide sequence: TGTGCCACGACGGGACAGGGTAACTATGGCTACACCTTC.

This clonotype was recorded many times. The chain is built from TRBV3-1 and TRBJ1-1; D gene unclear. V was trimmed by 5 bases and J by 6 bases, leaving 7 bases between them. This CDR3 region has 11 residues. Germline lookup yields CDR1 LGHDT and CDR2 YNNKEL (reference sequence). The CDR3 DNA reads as TGTGCCAGCAGCTTTGGTCCTGAAGCTTTCTTT. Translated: CASSFGPEAFF.

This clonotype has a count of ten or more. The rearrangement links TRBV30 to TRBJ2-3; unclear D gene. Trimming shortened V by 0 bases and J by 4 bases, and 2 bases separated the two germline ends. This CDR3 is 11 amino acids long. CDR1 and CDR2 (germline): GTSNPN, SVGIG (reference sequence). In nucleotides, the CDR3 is TGTGCCTGGAGTGTTTCAGATACGCAGTATTTT. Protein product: CAWSVSDTQYF.

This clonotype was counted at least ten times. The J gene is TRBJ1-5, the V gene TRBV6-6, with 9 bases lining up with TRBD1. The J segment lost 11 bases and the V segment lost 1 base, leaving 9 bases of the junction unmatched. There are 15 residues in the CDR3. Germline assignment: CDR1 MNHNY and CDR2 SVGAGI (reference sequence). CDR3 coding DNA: TGTGCCAGCAGTTACTTACAGGGGGCGGAATCCGCCCAGCATTTT. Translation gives CASSYLQGAESAQHF.

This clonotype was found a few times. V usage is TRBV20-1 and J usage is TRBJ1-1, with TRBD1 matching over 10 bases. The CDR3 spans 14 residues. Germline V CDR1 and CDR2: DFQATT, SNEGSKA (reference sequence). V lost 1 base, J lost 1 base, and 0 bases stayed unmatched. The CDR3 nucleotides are TGCAGTGCTAGAGGGACAGGGGGGAACACTGAAGCTTTCTTT. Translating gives CSARGTGGNTEAFF.

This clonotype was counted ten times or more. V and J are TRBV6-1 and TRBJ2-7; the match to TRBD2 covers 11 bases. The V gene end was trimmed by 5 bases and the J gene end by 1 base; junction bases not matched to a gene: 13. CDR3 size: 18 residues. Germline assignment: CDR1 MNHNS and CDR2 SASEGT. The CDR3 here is CASSSTRTSGSGSYEQYF. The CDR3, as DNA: TGTGCCAGCAGTTCCACCCGGACTAGCGGGTCAGGTTCCTACGAGCAGTACTTC.

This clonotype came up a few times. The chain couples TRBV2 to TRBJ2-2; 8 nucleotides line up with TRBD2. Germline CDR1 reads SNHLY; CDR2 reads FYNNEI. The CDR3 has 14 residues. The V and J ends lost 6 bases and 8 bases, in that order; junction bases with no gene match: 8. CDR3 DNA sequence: TGTGCCAGCAGGACCACACGGGAGGGTGGGGAGCTGTTTTTT. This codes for CASRTTREGGELFF.

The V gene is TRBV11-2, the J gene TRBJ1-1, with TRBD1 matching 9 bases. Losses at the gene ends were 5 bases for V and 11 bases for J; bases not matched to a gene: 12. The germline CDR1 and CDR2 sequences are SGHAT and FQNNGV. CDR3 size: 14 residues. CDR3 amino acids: CASSTYTQGAGAFF. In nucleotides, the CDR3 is TGTGCCAGCAGCACATACACACAGGGGGCAGGGGCTTTCTTT.

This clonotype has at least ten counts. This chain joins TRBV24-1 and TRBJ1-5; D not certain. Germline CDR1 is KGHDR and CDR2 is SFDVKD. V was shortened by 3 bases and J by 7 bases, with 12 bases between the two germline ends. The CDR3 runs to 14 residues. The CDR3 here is CATSDRHLGQPQHF. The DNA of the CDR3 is TGTGCCACCAGTGATCGACACCTCGGGCAGCCCCAGCATTTT.

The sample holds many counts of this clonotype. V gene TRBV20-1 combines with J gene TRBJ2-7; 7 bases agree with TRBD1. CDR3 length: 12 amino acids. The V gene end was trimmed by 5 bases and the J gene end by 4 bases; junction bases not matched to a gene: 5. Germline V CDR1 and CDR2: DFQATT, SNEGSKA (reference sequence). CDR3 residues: CSAPSGGYEQYF. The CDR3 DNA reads TGCAGTGCTCCCTCAGGGGGATACGAGCAGTACTTC.

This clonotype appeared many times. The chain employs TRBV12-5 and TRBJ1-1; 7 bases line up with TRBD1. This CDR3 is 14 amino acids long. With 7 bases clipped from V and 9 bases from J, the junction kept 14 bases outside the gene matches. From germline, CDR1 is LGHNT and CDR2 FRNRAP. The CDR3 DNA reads TGTGCTAGTGCCTATTCCGGGACAGACCTAAAAGCTTTCTTT. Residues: CASAYSGTDLKAFF.

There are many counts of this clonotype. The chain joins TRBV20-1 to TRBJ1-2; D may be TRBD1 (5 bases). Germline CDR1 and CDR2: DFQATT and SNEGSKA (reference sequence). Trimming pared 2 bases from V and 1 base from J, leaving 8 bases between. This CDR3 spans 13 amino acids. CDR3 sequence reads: CSARRDRNYGYTF. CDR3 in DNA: TGCAGTGCTAGACGGGACCGTAACTATGGCTACACCTTC.

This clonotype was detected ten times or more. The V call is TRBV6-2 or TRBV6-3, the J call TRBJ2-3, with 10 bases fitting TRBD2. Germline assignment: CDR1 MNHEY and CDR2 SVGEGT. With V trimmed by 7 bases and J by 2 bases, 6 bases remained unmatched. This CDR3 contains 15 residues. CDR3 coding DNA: TGTGCCAGCACGGATAGCGGGAGGCCCACAGATACGCAGTATTTT. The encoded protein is CASTDSGRPTDTQYF.

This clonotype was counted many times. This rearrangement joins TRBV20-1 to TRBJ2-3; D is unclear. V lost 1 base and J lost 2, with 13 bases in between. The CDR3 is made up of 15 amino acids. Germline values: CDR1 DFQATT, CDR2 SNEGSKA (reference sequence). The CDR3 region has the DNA TGCAGTGCTAGAGTTGGACGGGTCAACACAGATACGCAGTATTTT. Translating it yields CSARVGRVNTDTQYF.

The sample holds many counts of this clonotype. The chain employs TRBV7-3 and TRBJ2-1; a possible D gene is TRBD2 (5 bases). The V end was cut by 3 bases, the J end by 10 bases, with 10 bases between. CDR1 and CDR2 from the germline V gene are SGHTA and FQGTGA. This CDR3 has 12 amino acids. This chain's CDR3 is CASSFDQREQFF. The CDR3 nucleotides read TGTGCCAGCAGCTTTGACCAGCGGGAGCAGTTCTTC.

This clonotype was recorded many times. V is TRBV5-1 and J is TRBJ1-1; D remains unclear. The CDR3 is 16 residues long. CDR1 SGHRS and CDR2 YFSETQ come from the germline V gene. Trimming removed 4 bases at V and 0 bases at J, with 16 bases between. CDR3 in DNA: TGCGCCAGCAGCCTGGCACCCCGAGGTATGAACACTGAAGCTTTCTTT. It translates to CASSLAPRGMNTEAFF.

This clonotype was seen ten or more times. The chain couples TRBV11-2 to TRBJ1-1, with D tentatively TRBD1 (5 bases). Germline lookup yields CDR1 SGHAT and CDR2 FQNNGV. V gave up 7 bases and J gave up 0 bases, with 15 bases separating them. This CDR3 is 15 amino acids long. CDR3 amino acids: CASTTRGGVNTEAFF. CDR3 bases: TGTGCCAGCACCACCCGGGGGGGGGTGAACACTGAAGCTTTCTTT.